These 29 T cell receptor beta chains originate from one sample sequenced in a study of T cell responses to AZD1222 COVID-19 vaccine. Measured with immunoSEQ multiplex PCR; TCRdb has only the in-frame clones, and not every one. The sample carries about 92,000 clones, roughly 93% recorded once. The material was peripheral blood, obtained on day 0 of AZD1222 vaccination. These receptor sequences come from an adult in good health.

V and J are TRBV27 and TRBJ1-4; the D gene is possibly TRBD1 (5 bases). Germline values: CDR1 MNHEY, CDR2 SMNVEV (reference sequence). Trimming left V 0 bases short and J 8 bases short, with 7 bases between. CDR3 length: 13 amino acids. The CDR3 DNA is TGTGCCAGCAGTTTATCGCGGGGGGAAAAACTGTTTTTT. Its translation: CASSLSRGEKLFF.

J is TRBJ2-5 and V is TRBV11-1, with D possibly being TRBD1 (5 bases). Trimming pared 3 bases from V and 0 bases from J, leaving 8 bases between. CDR3 length equals 14 residues. The germline V gene has CDR1 SGHAT and CDR2 FQDESV (reference sequence). This chain's CDR3 is CASSLQGYQETQYF. CDR3 coding DNA: TGTGCCAGCAGCTTGCAGGGATACCAAGAGACCCAGTACTTC.

The chain uses TRBV5-1 and TRBJ1-1, with 9 bases aligning to TRBD1. The V and J ends lost 1 base and 8 bases, in that order; junction bases with no gene match: 3. This CDR3 spans 13 amino acids. Germline V lookup: CDR1 SGHRS, CDR2 YFSETQ. CDR3 region: CASSLTGGLEAFF. CDR3 DNA: TGCGCCAGCAGCTTGACAGGGGGCTTAGAAGCTTTCTTT. Complete variable domain (other parts from reference TRBV5-1 and TRBJ1-1): KAGVTQTPRYLIKTRGQQVTLSCSPISGHRSVSWYQQTPGQGLQFLFEYFSETQRNKGNFPGRFSGRQFSNSRSEMNVSTLELGDSALYLCASSLTGGLEAFFGQGTRLTVV.

A single count supports this clone. CDR3 nucleotides: TGTGCCAGTAGTATGTTGGGGGCAGTCGACAGTGAGCAGTTCTTC. Its protein product is CASSMLGAVDSEQFF. This chain uses TRBV19 with TRBJ2-1; D perhaps matches TRBD1 (6 bases). The CDR3 has 15 residues. The V end lost 3 bases, the J end lost 9 bases, and 18 bases lay between the germline ends. CDR1 is LNHDA and CDR2 is SQIVND in the germline V gene (reference sequence).

The gene calls are TRBV5-1 and TRBJ1-2, with D unresolved. Trimming stripped 0 bases from V and 4 bases from J, with 7 bases between. This CDR3 is built from 13 residues. Germline-derived CDR1 and CDR2 are SGHRS and YFSETQ. The CDR3 DNA reads as TGCGCCAGCAGCTTGGAGGGAGGCTATGGCTACACCTTC. Encoded protein: CASSLEGGYGYTF. Full variable domain (remainder filled in from reference TRBV5-1 and TRBJ1-2): KAGVTQTPRYLIKTRGQQVTLSCSPISGHRSVSWYQQTPGQGLQFLFEYFSETQRNKGNFPGRFSGRQFSNSRSEMNVSTLELGDSALYLCASSLEGGYGYTFGSGTRLTVV.

Here the CDR3 DNA reads TGTGCCAGCAGAGTGCCGGTTTCACCCCTCCACTTT. It encodes CASRVPVSPLHF. The chain carries TRBV6-5 and TRBJ1-6; no firm D call. The CDR3 sequence is 12 residues long. Germline V gene lookup returns CDR1 MNHEY and CDR2 SVGAGI. Between the trimmed V and J ends, which lost 6 bases and 9 bases, there was a span of 9 bases.

A single count supports this clone. The V and J genes are TRBV28 and TRBJ1-2; D is ambiguous. There are 14 residues in the CDR3. The V gene's germline CDR1 is MDHEN and CDR2 SYDVKM. V was cut by 6 bases and J by 7 bases, with 18 bases left in between. DNA for the CDR3: TGTGCCAGCAGAATCCCGGGAGGTTGGGGTGGCTACACCTTC. Translating it yields CASRIPGGWGGYTF.

The chain links TRBV13 to TRBJ2-3; maybe TRBD2 (5 bases). The germline V gene encodes CDR1 PRHDT and CDR2 FYEKMQ (reference sequence). Trimming took off 6 bases at V and 0 bases at J, with 16 bases between the two ends. The CDR3 loop spans 16 amino acids. In DNA form, the CDR3 reads TGTGCCAGCAGGAACACTAGGGTAACTAGCACAGATACGCAGTATTTT. Amino acid sequence: CASRNTRVTSTDTQYF.

This clone was found once. The V call is TRBV9, the J call TRBJ2-2; D remains unclear. This CDR3 is 14 amino acids long. Germline loops: CDR1 SGDLS, CDR2 YYNGEE. Trimming pared 0 bases from V and 0 bases from J, leaving 3 bases between. The CDR3: CASSVEANTGELFF. DNA for the CDR3: TGTGCCAGCAGCGTAGAGGCGAACACCGGGGAGCTGTTTTTT.

The V gene is TRBV18, the J gene TRBJ1-1; D gene unclear. This CDR3 is built from 13 residues. The germline gives CDR1 KGHSH, CDR2 LQKENI. V shed 3 bases and J shed 1 base, with 6 bases lying between them. In nucleotides, the CDR3 is TGTGCCAGCTCACCCGGGCAGAACACTGAAGCTTTCTTT. Protein sequence: CASSPGQNTEAFF.

The CDR3 DNA reads as TGCGCCAGCAGCAACACAGGGATCAAGGGCTACACCTTC. Encoded protein: CASSNTGIKGYTF. This chain links TRBV5-1 with TRBJ1-2; a possible D gene is TRBD1 (6 bases). V was clipped by 4 bases and J by 8 bases, with 15 bases between them. Germline-derived CDR1 and CDR2 are SGHRS and YFSETQ. There are 13 residues in the CDR3.

The chain combines TRBV15 with TRBJ1-2; a possible D gene is TRBD1 (6 bases). The germline gives CDR1 LNHNV, CDR2 YYDKDF (reference sequence). With 4 bases removed from V and 3 bases from J, the gap between germline ends came to 21 bases. This CDR3 spans 17 amino acids. The DNA of the CDR3 is TGTGCCACCAGCAATCAAAAGGGGAGGGGGTCCTACTATGGCTACACCTTC. Residues: CATSNQKGRGSYYGYTF.

V is TRBV7-9 and J is TRBJ1-3; D unclear. The CDR3 extends over 13 amino acids. Per the germline V gene, CDR1 is SEHNR and CDR2 is FQNEAQ (reference sequence). V lost 3 bases and J 2 bases, leaving 5 bases between the germline ends. The CDR3 protein is CASSFLAGNTIYF. The CDR3 DNA follows: TGTGCCAGCAGCTTTCTGGCTGGAAACACCATATATTTT.

The V gene is TRBV4-1, the J gene TRBJ1-2; maybe TRBD1 (5 bases). Per the germline V gene, CDR1 is MGHRA and CDR2 is YSYEKL. V lost 1 base to trimming and J lost 5 bases, with 11 bases between them. The CDR3 runs 14 residues. CDR3 in DNA: TGCGCCAGCAGCCAAGGAGGGGTACGGTATGGCTACACCTTC. Its translation is CASSQGGVRYGYTF.

The gene calls are TRBV5-1 and TRBJ1-2, with D perhaps matching TRBD1 (6 bases). Trimming took off 1 base at V and 1 base at J, with 11 bases between the two ends. The CDR3 contains 15 residues. Germline loops: CDR1 SGHRS, CDR2 YFSETQ. The CDR3 loop reads CASSLRGADNYGYTF. Written as DNA, the CDR3 is TGCGCCAGCAGCTTGCGGGGGGCGGATAACTATGGCTACACCTTC.

This chain connects TRBV5-1 to TRBJ2-7; TRBD2 aligns across 9 bases. The germline V gene encodes CDR1 SGHRS and CDR2 YFSETQ. The CDR3 spans 17 residues. The trim removed 2 bases at V and 0 bases at J, leaving 9 bases unmatched. For the CDR3, the DNA is TGCGCCAGCAGCTTTTTGGCTAGCGGGGAAAGCTCCTACGAGCAGTACTTC. Its translation is CASSFLASGESSYEQYF.

The chain joins TRBV4-2 to TRBJ1-1, with TRBD1 matching over 11 bases. CDR3 length: 19 amino acids. V lost 4 bases to trimming and J lost 1 base; unmatched junction nucleotides: 14. Looked up from germline, CDR1 is LGHNA and CDR2 is YNFKEQ. The CDR3 loop is CASSRGQGAPLGANTEAFF. In nucleotides, the CDR3 is TGTGCCAGCAGCCGCGGACAGGGGGCTCCTCTGGGTGCGAACACTGAAGCTTTCTTT.

The J gene is TRBJ1-2, the V gene TRBV2, with D maybe TRBD1 (5 bases). The V gene's germline CDR1 is SNHLY and CDR2 FYNNEI. The CDR3 has 13 residues. The ends were cut back, 4 bases at V and 8 bases at J, with 14 bases in the middle. Here the CDR3 DNA reads TGTGCCAGCAGTGTAGTGGGGGAGAGGGGCTACACCTTC. Translation: CASSVVGERGYTF.

The CDR3 region is CASSDRLTGAGYTF. In nucleotides, the CDR3 is TGTGCCAGCAGCGATCGACTGACAGGGGCCGGCTACACCTTC. The chain joins TRBV7-8 to TRBJ1-2, with TRBD1 matching over 8 bases. The CDR3 has 14 residues. CDR1 and CDR2 (germline): SGHVS, FQNEAQ. Germline trimming cut 5 bases from V and 8 bases from J; bases unmatched to any gene: 10.

This clone was found once. V usage is TRBV7-9 and J usage is TRBJ2-3; D is perhaps TRBD2 (6 bases). The germline V gene has CDR1 SEHNR and CDR2 FQNEAQ (reference sequence). This CDR3 has 15 amino acids. Trimming pared 5 bases from V and 4 bases from J, leaving 16 bases between. CDR3: CASSPLAGLSDTQYF. CDR3 bases: TGTGCCAGCAGCCCTTTGGCGGGGTTGTCAGATACGCAGTATTTT.

This chain links TRBV24-1 with TRBJ1-1; no clear D. The CDR3 consists of 11 residues. V dropped 7 bases and J dropped 2 bases, with 4 bases sitting between them. Germline CDR1 reads KGHDR; CDR2 reads SFDVKD. The CDR3 sequence is CATSRNTEAFF. The CDR3 nucleotides read TGTGCCACCAGCCGAAACACTGAAGCTTTCTTT.

The rearrangement uses TRBV5-1 and TRBJ1-4; 8 nucleotides agree with TRBD1. The germline V gene encodes CDR1 SGHRS and CDR2 YFSETQ. The V segment lost 4 bases and the J segment 2 bases; nucleotides outside the gene matches: 4. This CDR3 is built from 15 residues. Here the CDR3 reads CASSRQGATNEKLFF. Here the CDR3 DNA reads TGCGCCAGCAGCCGTCAGGGGGCGACTAATGAAAAACTGTTTTTT.

This clone has just one count. The chain employs TRBV11-3 and TRBJ2-7; 11 nucleotides align to TRBD1. The ends lost 2 bases at V and 6 bases at J; junction bases unmatched: 12. Germline lookup yields CDR1 SGHNT and CDR2 YENEEA. The CDR3 totals 17 residues. CDR3 in DNA: TGTGCCAGCAGCTTACGCGGCAGCGGACAGGGGGCCCTCGAGCAGTACTTC. Translated: CASSLRGSGQGALEQYF.

V is TRBV18 and J is TRBJ1-6; no firm D call. The germline gives CDR1 KGHSH, CDR2 LQKENI. V lost 2 bases and J 5 bases, leaving 4 bases between the germline ends. The CDR3 has 13 residues. CDR3 residues: CASSPRDNSPLHF. CDR3 nucleotide sequence: TGTGCCAGCTCACCAAGGGATAATTCACCCCTCCACTTT.

This chain connects TRBV5-4 to TRBJ1-1; D possibly corresponds to TRBD1 (6 bases). CDR3 length equals 15 residues. CDR1 SGHNT and CDR2 YYREEE come from the germline V gene (reference sequence). V gave up 1 base and J gave up 7 bases, with 17 bases separating them. In DNA form, the CDR3 reads TGTGCCAGCAGCTTGTCTCAAGGTAGGGGGAGTGAAGCTTTCTTT. As protein: CASSLSQGRGSEAFF.

The chain links TRBV9 to TRBJ1-2; 8 nucleotides align to TRBD1. Per the germline V gene, CDR1 is SGDLS and CDR2 is YYNGEE. Trimming took 3 bases from V and 2 from J; bases not matched to a gene: 12. The CDR3 has 17 amino acids. The CDR3 nucleotides read TGTGCCAGCAGCGAATCGCGGCCAGGGGGCGCGAACTATGGCTACACCTTC. Protein: CASSESRPGGANYGYTF.

This clone was counted between two and nine times. The chain is built from TRBV4-3 and TRBJ1-2; D unclear. Germline assignment: CDR1 LGHNA and CDR2 YSLEER. V was trimmed by 0 bases and J by 8 bases, leaving 16 bases between them. This CDR3 is built from 15 residues. This CDR3 reads CASSQEGVPLGGYTF. CDR3 DNA sequence: TGCGCCAGCAGCCAAGAGGGCGTACCCTTGGGAGGCTACACCTTC.

The V gene is TRBV6-5, the J gene TRBJ2-5, with D unresolved. The length of the CDR3 is 14 residues. Germline-derived CDR1 and CDR2 are MNHEY and SVGAGI. Trimming removed 7 bases from V and 1 base from J, with 13 bases in between. The CDR3 region has the DNA TGTGCCAGCACGCCCGGCGGATCCCAAGAGACCCAGTACTTC. Its protein is CASTPGGSQETQYF.

This clone appeared a single time. The chain uses TRBV7-2 and TRBJ1-2, with D possibly matching TRBD1 (6 bases). This CDR3 spans 13 amino acids. Germline V CDR1 and CDR2: SGHTA, FQGNSA. The V gene lost 9 bases and the J gene lost 4 bases, with 15 bases spanning the gap. The CDR3 nucleotides are TGTGCCAGGGGTGAGGACAGCATCTATGGCTACACCTTC. Protein sequence: CARGEDSIYGYTF.